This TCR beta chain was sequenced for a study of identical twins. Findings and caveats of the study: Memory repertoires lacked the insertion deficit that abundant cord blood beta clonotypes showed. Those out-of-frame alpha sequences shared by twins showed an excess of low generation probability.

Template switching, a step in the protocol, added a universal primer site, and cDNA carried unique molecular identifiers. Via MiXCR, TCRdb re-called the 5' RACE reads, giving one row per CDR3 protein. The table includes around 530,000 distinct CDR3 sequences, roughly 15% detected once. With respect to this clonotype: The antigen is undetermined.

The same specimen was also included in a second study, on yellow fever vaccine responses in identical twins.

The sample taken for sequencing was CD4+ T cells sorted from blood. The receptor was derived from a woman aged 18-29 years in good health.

Here the CDR3 reads CSAGRAGLAGYEQYF. The DNA for the CDR3 is TGCAGTGCTGGACGGGCGGGTCTAGCGGGCTACGAGCAGTACTTC. The V and J genes are TRBV20-1 and TRBJ2-7; 8 bases fit TRBD2. The ends lost 5 bases at V and 3 bases at J; junction bases unmatched: 12. In germline, CDR1 is DFQATT, CDR2 SNEGSKA (reference sequence). CDR3 length: 15 residues.